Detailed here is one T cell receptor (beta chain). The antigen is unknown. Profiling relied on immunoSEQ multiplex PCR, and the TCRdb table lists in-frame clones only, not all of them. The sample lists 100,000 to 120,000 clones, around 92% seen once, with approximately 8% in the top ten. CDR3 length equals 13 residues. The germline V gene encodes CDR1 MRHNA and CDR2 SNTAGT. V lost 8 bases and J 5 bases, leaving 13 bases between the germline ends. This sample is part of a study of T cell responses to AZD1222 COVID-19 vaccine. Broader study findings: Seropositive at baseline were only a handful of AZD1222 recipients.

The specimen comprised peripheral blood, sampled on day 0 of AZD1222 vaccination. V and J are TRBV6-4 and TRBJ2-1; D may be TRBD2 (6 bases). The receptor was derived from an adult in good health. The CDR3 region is CASSTGEHNEQFF. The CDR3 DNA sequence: TGTGCCAGCTCCACGGGGGAGCACAATGAGCAGTTCTTC.